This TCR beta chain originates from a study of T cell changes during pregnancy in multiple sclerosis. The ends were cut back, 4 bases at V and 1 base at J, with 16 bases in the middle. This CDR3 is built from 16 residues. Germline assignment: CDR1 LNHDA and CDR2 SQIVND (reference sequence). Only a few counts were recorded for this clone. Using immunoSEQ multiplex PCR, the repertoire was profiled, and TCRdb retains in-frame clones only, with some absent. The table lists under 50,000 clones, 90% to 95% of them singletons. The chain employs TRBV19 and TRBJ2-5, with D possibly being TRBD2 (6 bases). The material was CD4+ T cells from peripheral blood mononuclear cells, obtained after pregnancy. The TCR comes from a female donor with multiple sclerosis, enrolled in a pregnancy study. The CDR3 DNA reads TGTGCCAGTAGTACGGAACACGGGGGTTTCCAAGAGACCCAGTACTTC. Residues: CASSTEHGGFQETQYF.